The source of this T cell receptor (beta chain) is a study of T-cell memory formation after mild COVID-19. Study-wide results and limits: CD4/CD8 balance characterized clones contracting day 15 to 85, and CD4+ skew characterized later expanders.

Details on this clonotype: The antigen remains unidentified.

Trimming took off 1 base at V and 2 bases at J, with 11 bases between the two ends. The CDR3 runs to 15 residues. One entry per CDR3 protein results from TCRdb running MiXCR on the 5' RACE reads. The sample consists of more than 120,000 distinct CDR3 sequences, 6% of them appearing once. The sequenced material came from PBMCs or a T cell subset sorted from them (not recorded which). The chain combines TRBV12-3 or TRBV12-4 with TRBJ1-1; D gene uncertain. The clonotype comes from an adult woman who had mild COVID-19 (a few samples of this study predate the infection). Cell type and time point are not known. CDR3 sequence: CASSLGAALNTEAFF. DNA of the CDR3: TGTGCCAGCAGTTTAGGCGCAGCCCTCAACACTGAAGCTTTCTTT.